This T cell receptor (beta chain) was sequenced in a study of blood T cell repertoires in COVID-19. Background on the study: Specimens from acute and convalescent COVID-19 originated in the United States, Italy and Spain. Nucleic acid was either cDNA or gDNA, and it came from T cells, B-cell-depleted T cells, or PBMCs.

This CDR3 spans 13 amino acids. The V gene lost 6 bases and the J gene lost 1 base, with 9 bases spanning the gap. Germline CDR1 reads KGHSH; CDR2 reads LQKENI. TCRdb's table, derived via immunoSEQ multiplex PCR, lists solely in-frame clones and lacks some. The sample has some 30,000 clones, around 87% seen once. This clonotype originated in a human donor in a cohort sampled during active COVID-19. The donor label of this sample is uncertain. The chain couples TRBV18 to TRBJ1-1; possible D gene TRBD1, 6 bases. The sequenced sample consisted of peripheral blood. CDR3 sequence: CASSWDKNTEAFF. The CDR3 DNA reads as TGTGCCAGCTCGTGGGACAAGAACACTGAAGCTTTCTTT.